Listed below are T cell receptor beta chains from one sample, sequenced in a study of T-cell reconstitution after alpha-beta-depleted transplantation in children. From the PCR reads, TCRdb called clonotypes with MiXCR, one entry per CDR3 protein. Among about 980,000 distinct CDR3 sequences listed, roughly 29% were seen once. The sequencing here drew on PBMCs, mostly from graft donor cells, taken 360 days after TCRalphabeta/CD19-depleted stem cell transplant. Source of these receptors: a boy in the first two years of life who had a stem cell transplant for SCID, so the T cells may come from the graft donor. The CDR3 runs from the conserved cysteine through the conserved F or W. Fields, in order: J gene, V gene, D gene, clone size, CDR3 protein, CDR3 DNA. D genes are given only for firm matches. Expanded clones are given a class, and other clones once, few, many or no size at all.

J: TRBJ2-7
V: TRBV28
D: TRBD1
size: few
CDR3: CASSPGLGQGAWEQYF
DNA: TGTGCCAGCAGTCCCGGGTTGGGACAGGGGGCGTGGGAGCAGTACTTC

J: TRBJ2-7
V: TRBV5-5
D: TRBD2
size: few
CDR3: CASSPSSSGGTGQYF
DNA: TGTGCCAGCAGCCCAAGTTCTAGCGGGGGGACTGGGCAGTACTTC

J: TRBJ2-3
V: TRBV5-1
D: TRBD1
size: few
CDR3: CASAAGTVPTDTQYF
DNA: TGCGCCAGCGCCGCCGGGACAGTCCCCACAGATACGCAGTATTTT

J: TRBJ1-6
V: TRBV7-2
D: TRBD1
size: NA
CDR3: CASSPDRRSPLHF
DNA: TGTGCCAGCAGCCCGGACAGGAGGTCACCCCTCCACTTT

J: TRBJ2-3
V: TRBV5-1
D: NA
size: NA
CDR3: CASSLDFRGRDTQYF
DNA: TGCGCCAGCAGCTTGGATTTCCGTGGAAGAGATACGCAGTATTTT

J: TRBJ2-1
V: TRBV18
D: NA
size: NA
CDR3: CASSPRQEAYNEQFF
DNA: TGTGCCAGCTCACCAAGGCAGGAGGCCTACAATGAGCAGTTCTTC

J: TRBJ1-1
V: TRBV28
D: NA
size: many
CDR3: CASRRTDWNTEAFF
DNA: TGTGCCAGCAGGAGAACGGACTGGAACACTGAAGCTTTCTTT

J: TRBJ1-1
V: TRBV12-3/TRBV12-4
D: TRBD1
size: many
CDR3: CASSPRQGLNTEAFF
DNA: TGTGCCAGCAGTCCCAGACAGGGCTTGAACACTGAAGCTTTCTTT

J: TRBJ1-1
V: TRBV6-5
D: NA
size: few
CDR3: CASSYSGGREGSTEAFF
DNA: TGTGCCAGCAGTTACTCGGGAGGCAGGGAGGGATCCACTGAAGCTTTCTTT

J: TRBJ1-5
V: TRBV12-3/TRBV12-4
D: NA
size: NA
CDR3: CASSKAEWGNQPQHF
DNA: TGTGCCAGCAGTAAGGCTGAGTGGGGCAATCAGCCCCAGCATTTT

J: TRBJ2-7
V: TRBV19
D: NA
size: few
CDR3: CASRLTGQVNYEQYF
DNA: TGTGCCAGTAGGCTGACGGGGCAGGTAAACTACGAGCAGTACTTC

J: TRBJ1-2
V: TRBV5-1
D: TRBD1
size: few
CDR3: CASSLAIGTGLWTF
DNA: TGCGCCAGCAGCTTGGCAATTGGGACAGGTTTATGGACCTTC

J: TRBJ1-4
V: TRBV5-1
D: TRBD1
size: NA
CDR3: CASSRTGAAEVEKLFF
DNA: TGCGCCAGCAGTCGAACAGGGGCGGCCGAAGTGGAAAAACTGTTTTTT

J: TRBJ2-1
V: TRBV12-3/TRBV12-4
D: NA
size: few
CDR3: CASSTSAGFNGYNEQFF
DNA: TGTGCCAGCTCAACTTCTGCTGGGTTCAATGGTTACAATGAGCAGTTCTTC

J: TRBJ2-7
V: TRBV6-1
D: NA
size: few
CDR3: CASRNAGTASGEQYF
DNA: TGTGCCAGCAGGAACGCAGGGACGGCCTCGGGGGAGCAGTACTTC

J: TRBJ1-1
V: TRBV5-1
D: TRBD1
size: NA
CDR3: CASSSPTGLITEAFF
DNA: TGCGCCAGCAGCAGCCCGACAGGGTTGATTACTGAAGCTTTCTTT

J: TRBJ2-2
V: TRBV7-7
D: NA
size: NA
CDR3: CASSLVGQSPGELFF
DNA: TGTGCCAGCAGCTTAGTTGGACAGTCACCCGGGGAGCTGTTTTTT

J: TRBJ2-5
V: TRBV20-1
D: NA
size: few
CDR3: CSARGGGMETQYF
DNA: TGCAGTGCTAGAGGAGGGGGGATGGAGACCCAGTACTTC

J: TRBJ2-7
V: TRBV9
D: TRBD1
size: few
CDR3: CASSTGGTGHRQYF
DNA: TGTGCCAGCAGCACAGGGGGGACAGGGCATCGGCAGTACTTC

J: TRBJ2-1
V: TRBV20-1
D: TRBD2
size: NA
CDR3: CSARDPKRGGYNEQFF
DNA: TGCAGTGCTAGAGATCCCAAGCGGGGGGGCTACAATGAGCAGTTCTTC

J: TRBJ1-1
V: TRBV5-1
D: NA
size: NA
CDR3: CASSLEQLRNTEAFF
DNA: TGCGCCAGCAGCTTGGAGCAGCTCAGGAACACTGAAGCTTTCTTT

J: TRBJ2-7
V: TRBV12-3/TRBV12-4
D: NA
size: NA
CDR3: CASSSPPGTYEQYF
DNA: TGTGCCAGCAGTTCCCCCCCAGGGACATACGAGCAGTACTTC

J: TRBJ2-7
V: TRBV6-5
D: NA
size: NA
CDR3: CASSYSPHPVNREYF
DNA: TGTGCCAGCAGTTACTCCCCTCACCCCGTTAACAGAGAGTACTTC

J: TRBJ2-1
V: TRBV29-1
D: NA
size: few
CDR3: CSVEDPVEGLYNEQFF
DNA: TGCAGCGTTGAAGATCCGGTCGAGGGCCTATACAATGAGCAGTTCTTC

J: TRBJ1-3
V: TRBV5-1
D: NA
size: few
CDR3: CASSGLDGSSGNTIYF
DNA: TGCGCCAGCAGCGGACTAGACGGAAGCTCTGGAAACACCATATATTTT

J: TRBJ2-7
V: TRBV20-1
D: NA
size: NA
CDR3: CSARVLGRDYEQYF
DNA: TGCAGTGCTAGAGTGCTGGGCAGGGACTACGAGCAGTACTTC

J: TRBJ2-7
V: TRBV11-2
D: TRBD1
size: many
CDR3: CASSLSLGQGALNEQYF
DNA: TGTGCCAGCAGCTTAAGTCTCGGACAGGGGGCGCTTAACGAGCAGTACTTC

J: TRBJ1-2
V: TRBV12-3/TRBV12-4
D: NA
size: few
CDR3: CATRIKGSGYGYTF
DNA: TGTGCCACCCGGATTAAGGGGAGCGGCTATGGCTACACCTTC

J: TRBJ2-7
V: TRBV25-1
D: NA
size: few
CDR3: CASSTHRVPPYEQYF
DNA: TGTGCCAGCAGCACCCACAGGGTCCCTCCCTACGAGCAGTACTTC

J: TRBJ2-6
V: TRBV7-6
D: NA
size: NA
CDR3: CASSQRAGTSGANVLTF
DNA: TGTGCCAGCAGCCAGAGGGCAGGGACTTCTGGGGCCAACGTCCTGACTTTC

J: TRBJ2-7
V: TRBV30
D: NA
size: few
CDR3: CAWSQRTGGYEQYF
DNA: TGTGCCTGGAGTCAACGTACCGGGGGCTACGAGCAGTACTTC

J: TRBJ2-1
V: TRBV20-1
D: TRBD2
size: few
CDR3: CSALTSGGFEQFF
DNA: TGCAGTGCCCTGACTAGCGGGGGTTTTGAGCAGTTCTTC

J: TRBJ2-7
V: TRBV12-3/TRBV12-4
D: NA
size: few
CDR3: CASTRGLMGYEQYF
DNA: TGTGCCAGCACCCGGGGACTTATGGGCTACGAGCAGTACTTC

J: TRBJ2-7
V: TRBV28
D: TRBD2
size: NA
CDR3: CASSRSGRGLYEQYF
DNA: TGTGCCAGCAGCCGCTCTGGGAGGGGTCTCTACGAGCAGTACTTC

J: TRBJ2-3
V: TRBV7-2
D: NA
size: few
CDR3: CASSLRIRNTQYF
DNA: TGTGCCAGCAGCTTACGGATCAGGAATACGCAGTATTTT

J: TRBJ1-6
V: TRBV20-1
D: TRBD1
size: NA
CDR3: CSAGTGGNSPLHF
DNA: TGCAGTGCTGGGACAGGGGGAAATTCACCCCTCCACTTT

J: TRBJ2-7
V: TRBV7-2
D: TRBD1
size: few
CDR3: CASSLVTGSSYEQYF
DNA: TGTGCCAGCAGCCTGGTGACAGGGAGCTCCTACGAGCAGTACTTC

J: TRBJ2-3
V: TRBV7-8
D: TRBD2
size: few
CDR3: CASSPDRAGVSSTDTQYF
DNA: TGTGCCAGCAGCCCTGATCGGGCGGGGGTTTCTTCCACAGATACGCAGTATTTT

J: TRBJ2-1
V: TRBV28
D: TRBD2
size: NA
CDR3: CASSLVLGGGAGEQFF
DNA: TGTGCCAGCAGTTTAGTCCTTGGCGGGGGGGCGGGAGAGCAGTTCTTC

J: TRBJ1-1
V: TRBV7-8
D: NA
size: NA
CDR3: CASSPTGDQAFF
DNA: TGTGCCAGCAGCCCGACCGGGGATCAAGCTTTCTTT

J: TRBJ2-5
V: TRBV6-2/TRBV6-3
D: NA
size: NA
CDR3: CASSYPRPDPGLYF
DNA: TGTGCCAGCAGTTACCCGCGCCCTGATCCCGGATTGTACTTC

J: TRBJ2-1
V: TRBV20-1
D: NA
size: many
CDR3: CSARDPGHWGNEQFF
DNA: TGCAGTGCTAGAGATCCCGGGCACTGGGGCAATGAGCAGTTCTTC

J: TRBJ2-2
V: TRBV12-3/TRBV12-4
D: TRBD1
size: NA
CDR3: CASSLSGGLAGELFF
DNA: TGTGCCAGCAGTTTATCAGGGGGCCTAGCCGGGGAGCTGTTTTTT

J: TRBJ2-5
V: TRBV21-1
D: NA
size: many
CDR3: CASSKERGTDQETQYF
DNA: TGTGCCAGCAGCAAAGAAAGGGGGACAGACCAAGAGACCCAGTACTTC

J: TRBJ2-1
V: TRBV5-1
D: TRBD1
size: NA
CDR3: CASSPQGDARVDEQFF
DNA: TGCGCCAGCAGCCCTCAGGGGGACGCGAGGGTAGATGAGCAGTTCTTC

J: TRBJ2-1
V: TRBV7-8
D: TRBD2
size: NA
CDR3: CASSPRLAGPNNEQFF
DNA: TGTGCCAGCAGCCCGCGACTAGCGGGGCCAAACAATGAGCAGTTCTTC

J: TRBJ1-2
V: TRBV4-3
D: NA
size: few
CDR3: CASSQDYTGTFNYGYTF
DNA: TGCGCCAGCAGCCAAGATTATACAGGGACCTTCAACTATGGCTACACCTTC

J: TRBJ2-1
V: TRBV20-1
D: NA
size: NA
CDR3: CSVPMYEQFF
DNA: TGCAGTGTCCCCATGTACGAGCAGTTCTTC

J: TRBJ2-1
V: TRBV5-1
D: TRBD2
size: NA
CDR3: CASSGRGGNEQFF
DNA: TGCGCCAGCAGCGGGAGGGGCGGAAATGAGCAGTTCTTC

J: TRBJ1-2
V: TRBV29-1
D: NA
size: NA
CDR3: CSTSREAFYGYTF
DNA: TGCAGCACCAGCAGGGAGGCCTTTTATGGCTACACCTTC

J: TRBJ2-3
V: TRBV2
D: NA
size: few
CDR3: CASSVGHLSTDTQYF
DNA: TGTGCCAGCAGTGTTGGGCACCTGAGCACAGATACGCAGTATTTT

J: TRBJ2-1
V: TRBV3-1
D: NA
size: many
CDR3: CASSLEMLRTNEQFF
DNA: TGTGCCAGCAGCCTAGAAATGTTACGCACCAATGAGCAGTTCTTC

J: TRBJ2-6
V: TRBV5-1
D: NA
size: NA
CDR3: CASSLLGQISGANVLTF
DNA: TGCGCCAGCAGCCTCCTCGGACAGATCTCTGGGGCCAACGTCCTGACTTTC

J: TRBJ2-7
V: TRBV2
D: NA
size: NA
CDR3: CASSDGGLILAYEQYF
DNA: TGTGCCAGCAGTGACGGCGGTTTAATCCTCGCCTACGAGCAGTACTTC

J: TRBJ2-3
V: TRBV7-2
D: NA
size: NA
CDR3: CASSLFAATDTQYF
DNA: TGTGCCAGCAGCTTATTCGCGGCAACAGATACGCAGTATTTT